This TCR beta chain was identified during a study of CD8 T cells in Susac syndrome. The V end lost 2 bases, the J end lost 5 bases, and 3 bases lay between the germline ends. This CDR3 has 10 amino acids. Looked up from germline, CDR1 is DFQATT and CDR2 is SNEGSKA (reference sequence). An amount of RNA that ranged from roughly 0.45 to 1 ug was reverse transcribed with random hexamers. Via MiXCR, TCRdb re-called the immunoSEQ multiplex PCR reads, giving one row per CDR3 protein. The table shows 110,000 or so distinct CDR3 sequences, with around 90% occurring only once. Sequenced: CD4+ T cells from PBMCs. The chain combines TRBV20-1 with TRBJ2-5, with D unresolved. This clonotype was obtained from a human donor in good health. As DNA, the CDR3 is TGCAGTGCTAGATTGGAGACCCAGTACTTC. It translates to CSARLETQYF.